This T cell receptor (beta chain) emerged from a study of blood T cell repertoires in COVID-19. Study background: T cells, B-cell-depleted T cells, or PBMCs provided the cDNA or gDNA that served as material.

Repertoires were generated with immunoSEQ multiplex PCR, while TCRdb's copy carries only in-frame clones and drops some. The table shows roughly 300,000 clones, with about 85% occurring only once. The source material was PBMCs or T cells enriched from blood (not recorded which). The TCR originated in a woman aged 50 to 60 who had recovered from COVID-19.

The CDR3: CASSIGTTGYEQYF. CDR3 DNA: TGTGCCAGTAGTATAGGGACAACAGGGTACGAGCAGTACTTC. This rearrangement joins TRBV19 to TRBJ2-7; D is possibly TRBD1 (6 bases). V lost 1 base and J 4 bases, leaving 11 bases between the germline ends. Germline lookup yields CDR1 LNHDA and CDR2 SQIVND (reference sequence). The CDR3 consists of 14 residues.